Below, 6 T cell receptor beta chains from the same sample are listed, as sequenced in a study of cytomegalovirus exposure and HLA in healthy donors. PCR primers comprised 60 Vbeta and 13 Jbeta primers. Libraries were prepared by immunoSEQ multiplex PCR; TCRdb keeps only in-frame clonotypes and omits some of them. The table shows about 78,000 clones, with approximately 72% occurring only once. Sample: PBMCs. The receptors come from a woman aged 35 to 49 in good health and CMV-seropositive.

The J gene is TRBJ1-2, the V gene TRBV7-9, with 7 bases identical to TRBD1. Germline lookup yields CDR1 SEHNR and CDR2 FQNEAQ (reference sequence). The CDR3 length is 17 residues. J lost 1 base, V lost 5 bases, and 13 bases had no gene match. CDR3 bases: TGTGCCAGCAGCCATCCATGGGCGTCAGGGGGTAACTATGGCTACACCTTC. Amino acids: CASSHPWASGGNYGYTF.

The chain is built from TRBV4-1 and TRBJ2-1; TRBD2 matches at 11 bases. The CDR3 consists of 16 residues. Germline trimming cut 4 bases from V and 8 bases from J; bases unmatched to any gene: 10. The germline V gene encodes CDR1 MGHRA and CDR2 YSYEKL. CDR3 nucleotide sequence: TGCGCCAGCAGCCTCAGGGGTAGCGGGGGGGTCGATGAGCAGTTCTTC. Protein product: CASSLRGSGGVDEQFF.

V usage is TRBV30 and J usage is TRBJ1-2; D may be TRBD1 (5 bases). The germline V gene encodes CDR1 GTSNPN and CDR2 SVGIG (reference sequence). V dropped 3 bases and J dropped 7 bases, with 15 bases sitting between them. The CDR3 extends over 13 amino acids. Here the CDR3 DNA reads TGTGCCTGGAGGTTGTCAGGGTGGGGTGGCTACACCTTC. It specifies CAWRLSGWGGYTF.

DNA for the CDR3: TGTGCCAGCAGCTTAGCGACCGGACAGGGCCCTGGGGCCAACGTCCTGACTTTC. It codes for CASSLATGQGPGANVLTF. This chain connects TRBV11-2 to TRBJ2-6; 8 nucleotides line up with TRBD1. Germline V gene lookup returns CDR1 SGHAT and CDR2 FQNNGV. The CDR3 has 18 amino acids. Unmatched junction bases numbered 7, after V lost 1 base and J lost 2 bases.

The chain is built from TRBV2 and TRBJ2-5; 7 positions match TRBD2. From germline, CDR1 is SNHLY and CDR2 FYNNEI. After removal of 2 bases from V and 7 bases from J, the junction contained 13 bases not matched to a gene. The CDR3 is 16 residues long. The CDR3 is CASSELAEGSGGTQYF. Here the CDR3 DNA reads TGTGCCAGCAGTGAACTAGCGGAGGGGTCCGGTGGGACCCAGTACTTC.

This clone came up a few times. The CDR3 sequence: CASKIDPGQGAGELFF. The CDR3 DNA reads as TGCGCCAGCAAAATAGATCCGGGACAGGGGGCCGGGGAGCTGTTTTTT. This chain links TRBV5-1 with TRBJ2-2; 11 positions agree with TRBD1. The V and J ends lost 6 bases and 6 bases, in that order; junction bases with no gene match: 10. Germline assignment: CDR1 SGHRS and CDR2 YFSETQ. The CDR3 has 16 residues.